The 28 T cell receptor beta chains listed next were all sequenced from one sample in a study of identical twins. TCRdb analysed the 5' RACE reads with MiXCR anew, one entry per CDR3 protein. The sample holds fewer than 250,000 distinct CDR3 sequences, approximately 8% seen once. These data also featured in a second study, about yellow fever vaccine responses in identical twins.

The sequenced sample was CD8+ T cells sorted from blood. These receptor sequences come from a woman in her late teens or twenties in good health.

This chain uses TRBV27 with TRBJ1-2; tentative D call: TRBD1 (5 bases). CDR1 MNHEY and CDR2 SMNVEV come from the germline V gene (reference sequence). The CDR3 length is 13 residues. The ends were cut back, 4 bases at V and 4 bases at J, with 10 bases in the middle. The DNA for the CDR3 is TGTGCCAGCAGTTACTCGACAGCCTATGGCTACACCTTC. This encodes CASSYSTAYGYTF.

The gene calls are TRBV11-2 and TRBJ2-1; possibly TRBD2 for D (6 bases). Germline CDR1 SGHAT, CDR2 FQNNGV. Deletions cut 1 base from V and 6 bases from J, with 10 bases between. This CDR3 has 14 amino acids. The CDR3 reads CASSLAGTSNEQFF. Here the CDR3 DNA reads TGTGCCAGCAGCTTAGCTGGGACTTCCAATGAGCAGTTCTTC. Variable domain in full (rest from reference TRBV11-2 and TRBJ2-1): EAGVAQSPRYKIIEKRQSVAFWCNPISGHATLYWYQQILGQGPKLLIQFQNNGVVDDSQLPKDRFSAERLKGVDSTLKIQPAKLEDSAVYLCASSLAGTSNEQFFGPGTRLTVL.

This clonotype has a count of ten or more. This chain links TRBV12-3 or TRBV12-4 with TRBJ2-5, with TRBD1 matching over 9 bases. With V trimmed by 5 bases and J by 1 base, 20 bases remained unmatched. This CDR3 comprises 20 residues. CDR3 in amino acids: CASSPFPGQGTTHTQETQYF. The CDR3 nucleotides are TGTGCCAGCAGTCCCTTCCCCGGACAGGGGACTACCCACACCCAAGAGACCCAGTACTTC.

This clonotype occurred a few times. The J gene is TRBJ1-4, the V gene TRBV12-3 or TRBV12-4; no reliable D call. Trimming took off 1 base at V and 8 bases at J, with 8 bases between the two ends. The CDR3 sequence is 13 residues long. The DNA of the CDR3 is TGTGCCAGCAGTTTAGAGCTCTGGGAAAAACTGTTTTTT. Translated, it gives CASSLELWEKLFF.

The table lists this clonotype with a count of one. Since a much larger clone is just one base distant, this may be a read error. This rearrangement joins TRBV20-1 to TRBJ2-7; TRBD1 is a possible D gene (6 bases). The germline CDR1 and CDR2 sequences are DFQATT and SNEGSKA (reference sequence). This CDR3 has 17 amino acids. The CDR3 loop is CCARGTEPGMDAYEQYF. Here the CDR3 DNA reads TGCTGTGCTAGGGGGACCGAACCAGGGATGGACGCCTACGAGCAGTACTTC.

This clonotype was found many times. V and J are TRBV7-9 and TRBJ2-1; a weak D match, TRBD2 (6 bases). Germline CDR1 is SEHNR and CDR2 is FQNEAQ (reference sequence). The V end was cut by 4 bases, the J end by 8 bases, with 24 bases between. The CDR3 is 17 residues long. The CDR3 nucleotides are TGTGCCAGCAGCTACCCGAAGGCTGTTGCGGGGCTTCATGAGCAGTTCTTC. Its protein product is CASSYPKAVAGLHEQFF. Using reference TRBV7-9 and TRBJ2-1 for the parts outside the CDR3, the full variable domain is DTGVSQNPRHKITKRGQNVTFRCDPISEHNRLYWYRQTLGQGPEFLTYFQNEAQLEKSRLLSDRFSAERPKGSFSTLEIQRTEQGDSAMYLCASSYPKAVAGLHEQFFGPGTRLTVL.

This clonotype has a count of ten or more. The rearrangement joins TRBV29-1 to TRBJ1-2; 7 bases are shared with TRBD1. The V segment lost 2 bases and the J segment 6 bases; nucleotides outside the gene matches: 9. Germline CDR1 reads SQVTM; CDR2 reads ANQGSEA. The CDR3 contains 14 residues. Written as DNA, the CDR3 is TGCAGCGTTGAAAGCCTCAGGGGGGATGATGGCTACACCTTC. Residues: CSVESLRGDDGYTF. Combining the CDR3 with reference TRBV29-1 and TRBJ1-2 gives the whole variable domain SAVISQKPSRDICQRGTSLTIQCQVDSQVTMMFWYRQQPGQSLTLIATANQGSEATYESGFVIDKFPISRPNLTFSTLTVSNMSPEDSSIYLCSVESLRGDDGYTFGSGTRLTVV.

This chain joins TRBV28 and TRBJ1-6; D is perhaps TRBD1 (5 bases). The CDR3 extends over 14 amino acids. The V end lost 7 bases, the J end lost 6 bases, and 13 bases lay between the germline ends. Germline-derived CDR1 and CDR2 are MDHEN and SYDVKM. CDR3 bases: TGTGCCAGCAAGCAACCGACAGTTAATTCACCCCTCCACTTT. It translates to CASKQPTVNSPLHF.

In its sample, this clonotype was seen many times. CDR3 sequence (DNA): TGCAGCGTTGAAGCGGGGTTGGGACCGAACACTGAAGCTTTCTTT. Translated, it gives CSVEAGLGPNTEAFF. V and J are TRBV29-1 and TRBJ1-1, with D perhaps matching TRBD1 (5 bases). Germline V gene lookup returns CDR1 SQVTM and CDR2 ANQGSEA. CDR3 length: 15 residues. V gave up 1 base and J gave up 1 base, with 13 bases separating them.

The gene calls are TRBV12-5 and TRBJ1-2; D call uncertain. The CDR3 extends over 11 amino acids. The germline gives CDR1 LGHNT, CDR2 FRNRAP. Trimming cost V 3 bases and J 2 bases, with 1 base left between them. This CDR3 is CASGFNYGYTF. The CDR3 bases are TGTGCTAGTGGTTTCAACTATGGCTACACCTTC.

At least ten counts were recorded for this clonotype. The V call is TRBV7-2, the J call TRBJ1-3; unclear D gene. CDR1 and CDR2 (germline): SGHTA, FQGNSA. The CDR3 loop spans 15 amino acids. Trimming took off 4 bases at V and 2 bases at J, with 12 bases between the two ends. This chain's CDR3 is CASSSNTATGNTIYF. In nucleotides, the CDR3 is TGTGCCAGCAGCTCGAACACCGCAACTGGAAACACCATATATTTT.

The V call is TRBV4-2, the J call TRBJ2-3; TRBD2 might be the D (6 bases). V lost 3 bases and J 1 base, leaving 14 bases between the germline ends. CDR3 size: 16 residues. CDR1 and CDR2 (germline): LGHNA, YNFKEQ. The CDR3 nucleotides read TGTGCCAGCAGCCAGGCGGCGGGATGGGGCACAGATACGCAGTATTTT. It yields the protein CASSQAAGWGTDTQYF.

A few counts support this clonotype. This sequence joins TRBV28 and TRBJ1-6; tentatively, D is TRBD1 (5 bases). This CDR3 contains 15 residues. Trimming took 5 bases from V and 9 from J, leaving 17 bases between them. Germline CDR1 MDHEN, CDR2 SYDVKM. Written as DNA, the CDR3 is TGTGCCAGCAGTCCACCGGGACGGTCGGGTTCACCCCTCCACTTT. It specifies CASSPPGRSGSPLHF. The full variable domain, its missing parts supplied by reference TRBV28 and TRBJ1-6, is DVKVTQSSRYLVKRTGEKVFLECVQDMDHENMFWYRQDPGLGLRLIYFSYDVKMKEKGDIPEGYSVSREKKERFSLILESASTNQTSMYLCASSPPGRSGSPLHFGNGTRLTVT.

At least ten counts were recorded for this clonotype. CDR3: CSVRSREGPGELFF. CDR3 bases: TGCAGCGTCCGGTCGCGGGAGGGACCCGGGGAGCTGTTTTTT. The J gene is TRBJ2-2, the V gene TRBV29-1; 9 bases are a match to TRBD2. The length of the CDR3 is 14 residues. Germline assignment: CDR1 SQVTM and CDR2 ANQGSEA. V shed 6 bases and J 6 bases; nucleotides not matched to a gene: 8.

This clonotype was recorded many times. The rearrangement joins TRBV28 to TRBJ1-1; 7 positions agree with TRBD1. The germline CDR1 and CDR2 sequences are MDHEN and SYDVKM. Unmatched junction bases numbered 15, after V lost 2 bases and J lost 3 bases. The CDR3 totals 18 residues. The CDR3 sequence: CASSLPLPRQGRDTEAFF. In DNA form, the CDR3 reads TGTGCCAGCAGTTTACCACTCCCCCGACAGGGTCGGGACACTGAAGCTTTCTTT.

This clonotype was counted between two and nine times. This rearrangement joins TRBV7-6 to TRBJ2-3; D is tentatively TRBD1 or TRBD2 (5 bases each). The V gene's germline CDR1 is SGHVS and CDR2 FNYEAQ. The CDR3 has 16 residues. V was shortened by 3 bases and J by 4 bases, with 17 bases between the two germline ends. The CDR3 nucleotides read TGTGCCAGCAGCTTGTTCCGGGACCATTTGTCAGATACGCAGTATTTT. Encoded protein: CASSLFRDHLSDTQYF.

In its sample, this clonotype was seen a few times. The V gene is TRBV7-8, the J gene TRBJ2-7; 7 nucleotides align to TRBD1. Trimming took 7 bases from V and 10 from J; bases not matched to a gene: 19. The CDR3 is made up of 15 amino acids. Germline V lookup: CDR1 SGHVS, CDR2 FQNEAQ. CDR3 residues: CASNQESDRDRRQYF. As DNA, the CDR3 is TGTGCCAGCAACCAAGAGTCAGACAGGGACCGCCGACAGTACTTC.

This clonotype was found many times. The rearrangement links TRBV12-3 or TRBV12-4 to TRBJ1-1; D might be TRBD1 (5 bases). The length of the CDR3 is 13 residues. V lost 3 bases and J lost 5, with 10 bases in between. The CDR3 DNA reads TGTGCCAGCAGTTTGGGGCCAGCTACTGAAGCTTTCTTT. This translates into CASSLGPATEAFF.

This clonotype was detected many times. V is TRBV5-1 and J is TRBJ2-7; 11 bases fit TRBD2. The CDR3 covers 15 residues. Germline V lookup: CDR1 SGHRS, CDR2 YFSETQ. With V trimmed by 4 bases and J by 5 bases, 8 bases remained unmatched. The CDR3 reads CASSPLLAGGDEQYF. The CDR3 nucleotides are TGCGCCAGCAGCCCCCTCCTAGCGGGAGGAGACGAGCAGTACTTC.

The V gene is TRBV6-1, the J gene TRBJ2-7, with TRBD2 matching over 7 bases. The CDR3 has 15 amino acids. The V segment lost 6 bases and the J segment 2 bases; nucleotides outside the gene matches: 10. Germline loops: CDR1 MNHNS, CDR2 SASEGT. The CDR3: CASSPGEGTAYEQYF. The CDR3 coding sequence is TGTGCCAGCAGCCCGGGGGAGGGGACTGCCTACGAGCAGTACTTC.

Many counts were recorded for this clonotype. The CDR3 region has the DNA TGCAGCGTTGAAGCTACAGACACCTACGAGCAGTACTTC. It specifies CSVEATDTYEQYF. This rearrangement joins TRBV29-1 to TRBJ2-7; D remains ambiguous. Trimming removed 1 base at V and 2 bases at J, with 9 bases between. Germline V gene lookup returns CDR1 SQVTM and CDR2 ANQGSEA. This CDR3 spans 13 amino acids.

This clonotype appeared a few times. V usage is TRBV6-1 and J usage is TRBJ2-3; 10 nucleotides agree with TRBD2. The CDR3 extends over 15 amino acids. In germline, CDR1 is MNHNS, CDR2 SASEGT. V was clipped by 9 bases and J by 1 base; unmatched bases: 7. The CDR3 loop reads CARCIAGGRTDTQYF. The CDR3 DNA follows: TGTGCCAGGTGTATAGCGGGAGGCCGCACAGATACGCAGTATTTT.

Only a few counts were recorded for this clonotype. CDR3 coding DNA: TGTGCCAGCAGCTTGGGACAGGGTAAAGAGACCCAGTACTTC. This sequence encodes CASSLGQGKETQYF. The chain couples TRBV5-4 to TRBJ2-5; TRBD1 matches at 7 bases. Germline loops: CDR1 SGHNT, CDR2 YYREEE (reference sequence). This CDR3 region has 14 residues. V lost 0 bases and J lost 3; bases outside the gene matches: 2. The full variable domain, its missing parts supplied by reference TRBV5-4 and TRBJ2-5, is ETGVTQSPTHLIKTRGQQVTLRCSSQSGHNTVSWYQQALGQGPQFIFQYYREEENGRGNFPPRFSGLQFPNYSSELNVNALELDDSALYLCASSLGQGKETQYFGPGTRLLVL.

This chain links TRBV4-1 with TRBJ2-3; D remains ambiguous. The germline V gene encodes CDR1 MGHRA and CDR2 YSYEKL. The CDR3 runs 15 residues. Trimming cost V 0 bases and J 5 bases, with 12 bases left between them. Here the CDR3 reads CASSQDAAAQDTQYF. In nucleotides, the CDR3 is TGCGCCAGCAGCCAAGATGCGGCCGCACAAGATACGCAGTATTTT.

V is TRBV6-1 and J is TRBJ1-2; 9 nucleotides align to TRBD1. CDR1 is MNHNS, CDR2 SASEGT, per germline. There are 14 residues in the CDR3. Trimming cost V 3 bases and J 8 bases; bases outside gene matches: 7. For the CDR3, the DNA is TGTGCCAGCAGTGAGACAGGGGGTTCGGGAGGCTACACCTTC. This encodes CASSETGGSGGYTF.

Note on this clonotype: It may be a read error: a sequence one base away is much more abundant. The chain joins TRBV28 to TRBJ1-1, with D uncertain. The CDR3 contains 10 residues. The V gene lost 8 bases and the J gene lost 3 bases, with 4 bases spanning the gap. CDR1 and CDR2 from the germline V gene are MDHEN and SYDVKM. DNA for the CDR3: TGTGCCAGCGGGGACACTGAAGCTTTCTTT. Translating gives CASGDTEAFF.

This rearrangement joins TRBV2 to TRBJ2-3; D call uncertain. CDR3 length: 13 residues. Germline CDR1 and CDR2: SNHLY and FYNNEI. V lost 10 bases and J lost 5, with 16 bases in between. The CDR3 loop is CATTGGDIDTQYF. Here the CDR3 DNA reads TGTGCCACCACGGGCGGAGACATAGATACGCAGTATTTT.

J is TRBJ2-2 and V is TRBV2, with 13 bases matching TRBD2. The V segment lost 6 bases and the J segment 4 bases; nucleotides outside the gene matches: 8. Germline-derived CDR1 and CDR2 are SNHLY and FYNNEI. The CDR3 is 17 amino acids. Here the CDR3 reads CASRGGLAGDSTGELFF. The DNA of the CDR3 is TGTGCCAGCAGGGGAGGACTAGCGGGAGATTCCACCGGGGAGCTGTTTTTT.